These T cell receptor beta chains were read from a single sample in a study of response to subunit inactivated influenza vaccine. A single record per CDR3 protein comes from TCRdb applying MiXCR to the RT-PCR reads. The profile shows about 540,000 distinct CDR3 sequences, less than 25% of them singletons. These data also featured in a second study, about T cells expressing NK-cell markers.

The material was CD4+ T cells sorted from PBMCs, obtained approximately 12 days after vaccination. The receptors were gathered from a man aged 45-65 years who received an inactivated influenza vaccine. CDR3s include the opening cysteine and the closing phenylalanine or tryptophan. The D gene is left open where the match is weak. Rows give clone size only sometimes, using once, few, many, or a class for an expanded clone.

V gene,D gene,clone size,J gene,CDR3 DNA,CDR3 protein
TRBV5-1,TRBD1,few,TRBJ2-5,TGCGCCAGCAGCTTGGTTGACAGGGTACAAGAGACCCAGTACTTC,CASSLVDRVQETQYF
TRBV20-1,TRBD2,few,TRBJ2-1,TGCAGTACTAAGCGGGGTGGGGATTTGGCCAACAATGAGCAGTTCTTC,CSTKRGGDLANNEQFF
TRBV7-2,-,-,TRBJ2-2,TGTGCCAGCAGCTTATTTCGGCTAGCGACCACCGGGGAGCTGTTTTTT,CASSLFRLATTGELFF
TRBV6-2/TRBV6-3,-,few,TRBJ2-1,TGTGCCAGCAGTTACTCCCTTAGCCCGCATGAGCAGTTCTTC,CASSYSLSPHEQFF
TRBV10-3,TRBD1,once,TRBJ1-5,TGTGCCGTCACCCCCGGACAGGGGGAAAGTCAGCCCCAGCATTTT,CAVTPGQGESQPQHF
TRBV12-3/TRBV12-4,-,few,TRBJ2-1,TGTGCCAGCAGTTTAGAGGCGGGGGCGTCCAAAGAGCAGTTCTTC,CASSLEAGASKEQFF
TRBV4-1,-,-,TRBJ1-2,TGCGCCAGCAGCCAAGCACCCGAAGCCCACTTCTATGGCTACACCTTC,CASSQAPEAHFYGYTF
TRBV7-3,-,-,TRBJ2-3,TGTGCCAGCAGACCGACTGCTAGCACAGATACGCAGTATTTT,CASRPTASTDTQYF
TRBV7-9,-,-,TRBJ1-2,TGTGCCAGCAGCTCATACAACAGGGATGGCTACACCTTC,CASSSYNRDGYTF
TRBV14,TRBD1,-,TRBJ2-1,TGTGCCAGCAGCCAGGGGGACAGCAATGAGCAGTTCTTC,CASSQGDSNEQFF
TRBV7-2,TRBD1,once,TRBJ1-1,TGTGCCAGCAGCTTGGGGACAGGGCCATGGGCTGAAGCTTTCTTT,CASSLGTGPWAEAFF